The rows below give T cell receptor beta chains drawn from one sample of a study of blood T cell repertoires in COVID-19. Assay used: immunoSEQ multiplex PCR; TCRdb lists only in-frame clones, some missing. The repertoire includes approximately 400,000 clones, 81% of them detected once, and more than 0.85% sits in the top ten. Sequencing was carried out using peripheral blood. These receptors came from a human donor with acute or convalescent COVID-19. The donor label of this sample is uncertain. CDR3s leave out the opening cysteine and the closing phenylalanine or tryptophan.

TRBJ1-1 TRBV29-1 SVLEGGTEAF
TRBJ1-5 TRBV27 ASSLGTQGQPQH
TRBJ1-5 TRBV19 ASTAMDRIQPQH
TRBJ1-1 TRBV5-1 ASSFVRDTEAF
TRBJ2-7 TRBV9 ASSEYGSTEQY
TRBJ1-6 TRBV30 AWNRDRASSPLH
TRBJ2-1 TRBV19 ASMSQGQGAGQF
TRBJ1-1 TRBV3-1/TRBV3-2 ASSRRQTMNTEAF
TRBJ1-1 TRBV5-4 ASRDWGEDTEAF
TRBJ2-1 TRBV3-1/TRBV3-2 ASSLASSGGYNEQF
TRBJ1-1 TRBV4-2 ASSQVRGLNTEAF
TRBJ1-5 TRBV7-2 ASSLGAGGNQPQH
TRBJ2-3 TRBV6-5 ASSYKRQAITDTQY
TRBJ1-1 TRBV21-1 ASSKDEMRGPLTAF
TRBJ2-7 TRBV28 ASSSSQGVRYEQY
TRBJ1-5 TRBV20-1 SASRGTNQPQH
TRBJ1-3 TRBV7-9 ASSLESYRGSGNTIY
TRBJ2-7 TRBV3-1/TRBV3-2 ASSQAENGRYEQY
TRBJ2-3 TRBV2 ASSELRQGLDAQY
TRBJ1-1 TRBV3-1/TRBV3-2 ASSQGRGRYTEAF
TRBJ2-5 TRBV25-1 ASSDDRTAQETQY
TRBJ1-1 TRBV3-1/TRBV3-2 ASSHRQGNTEAF
TRBJ1-4 TRBV9 ASNSRGYSEKLF
TRBJ1-2 TRBV2 ASSFTGVDYGYT
TRBJ1-2 TRBV11-2 ASSSGGSGGGYT
TRBJ1-5 TRBV19 ASTLDWSYQPQH